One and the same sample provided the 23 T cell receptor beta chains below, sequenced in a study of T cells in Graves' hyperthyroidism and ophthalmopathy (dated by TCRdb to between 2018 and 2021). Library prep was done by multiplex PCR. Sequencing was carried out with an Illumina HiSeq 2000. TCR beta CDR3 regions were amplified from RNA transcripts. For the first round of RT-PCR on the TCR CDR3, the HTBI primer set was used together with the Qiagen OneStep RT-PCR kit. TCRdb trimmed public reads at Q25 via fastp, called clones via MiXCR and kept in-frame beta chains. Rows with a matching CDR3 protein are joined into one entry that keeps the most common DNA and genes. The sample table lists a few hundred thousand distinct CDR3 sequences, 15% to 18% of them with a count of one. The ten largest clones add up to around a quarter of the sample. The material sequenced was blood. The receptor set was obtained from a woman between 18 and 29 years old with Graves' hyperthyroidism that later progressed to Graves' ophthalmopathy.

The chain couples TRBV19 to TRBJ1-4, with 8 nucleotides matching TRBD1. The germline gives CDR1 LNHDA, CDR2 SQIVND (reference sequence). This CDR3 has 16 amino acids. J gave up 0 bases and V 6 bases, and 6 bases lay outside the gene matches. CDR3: CASSFGQGTTNEKLFF. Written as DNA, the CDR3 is TGTGCCAGTAGCTTTGGACAGGGCACAACTAATGAAAAACTGTTTTTT.

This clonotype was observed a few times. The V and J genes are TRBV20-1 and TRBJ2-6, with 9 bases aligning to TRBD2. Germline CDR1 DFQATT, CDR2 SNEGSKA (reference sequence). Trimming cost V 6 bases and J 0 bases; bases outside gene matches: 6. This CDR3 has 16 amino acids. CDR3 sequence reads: CSAKAGGNSGANVLTF. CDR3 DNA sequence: TGCAGTGCCAAAGCGGGGGGAAACTCTGGGGCCAACGTCCTGACTTTC.

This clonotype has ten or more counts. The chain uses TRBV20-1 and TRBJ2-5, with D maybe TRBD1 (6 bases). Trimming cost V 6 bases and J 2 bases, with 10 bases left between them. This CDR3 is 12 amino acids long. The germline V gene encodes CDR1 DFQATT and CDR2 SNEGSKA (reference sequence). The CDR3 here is CSATDRQETQYF. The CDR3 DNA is TGCAGTGCGACCGACAGGCAAGAGACCCAGTACTTC.

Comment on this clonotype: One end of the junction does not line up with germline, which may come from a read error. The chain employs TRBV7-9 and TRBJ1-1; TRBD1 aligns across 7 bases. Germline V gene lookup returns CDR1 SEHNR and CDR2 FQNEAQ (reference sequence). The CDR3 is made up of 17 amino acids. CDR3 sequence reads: CASSLENRGKSNTGAFF. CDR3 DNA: TGTGCCAGCAGCCTCGAAAACAGGGGCAAGTCGAACACTGGAGCTTTCTTT.

CDR3 bases: TGTGCCACCATGGACCCCGCAGGACCAGATACGCAGTATTTT. Translating gives CATMDPAGPDTQYF. The chain carries TRBV5-4 and TRBJ2-3; D ambiguous. Trimming took 9 bases from V and 4 from J, leaving 18 bases between them. The CDR3 has 14 residues. Germline V gene sequence: CDR1 SGHNT, CDR2 YYREEE (reference sequence).

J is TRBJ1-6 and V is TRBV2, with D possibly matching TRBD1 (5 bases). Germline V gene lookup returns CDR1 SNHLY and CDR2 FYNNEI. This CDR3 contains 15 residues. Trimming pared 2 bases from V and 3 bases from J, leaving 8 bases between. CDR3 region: CASSEYRSYNSPLHF. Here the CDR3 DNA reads TGTGCCAGCAGTGAATACAGGAGCTATAATTCACCCCTCCACTTT.

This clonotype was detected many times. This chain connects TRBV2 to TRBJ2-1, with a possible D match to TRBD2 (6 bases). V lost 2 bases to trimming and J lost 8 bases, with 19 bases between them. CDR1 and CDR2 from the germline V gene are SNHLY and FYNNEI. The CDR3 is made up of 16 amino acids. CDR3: CASSEKVGWDFDEQFF. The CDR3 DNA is TGTGCCAGCAGTGAAAAGGTTGGGTGGGACTTCGATGAGCAGTTCTTC.

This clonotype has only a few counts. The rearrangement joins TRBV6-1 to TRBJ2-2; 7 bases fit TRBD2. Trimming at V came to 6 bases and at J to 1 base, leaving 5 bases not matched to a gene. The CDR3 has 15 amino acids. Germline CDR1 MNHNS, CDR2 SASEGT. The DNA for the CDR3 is TGTGCCAGCAGCCCCGGACTAGGGAACACCGGGGAGCTGTTTTTT. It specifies CASSPGLGNTGELFF.

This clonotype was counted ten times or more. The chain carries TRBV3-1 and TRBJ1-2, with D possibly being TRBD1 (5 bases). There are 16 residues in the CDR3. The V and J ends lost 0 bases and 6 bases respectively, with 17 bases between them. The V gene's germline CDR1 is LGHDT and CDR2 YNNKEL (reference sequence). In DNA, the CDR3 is TGTGCCAGCAGCCAAGACCGGGACCGTCATTCTCATGGCTACACCTTC. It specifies CASSQDRDRHSHGYTF.

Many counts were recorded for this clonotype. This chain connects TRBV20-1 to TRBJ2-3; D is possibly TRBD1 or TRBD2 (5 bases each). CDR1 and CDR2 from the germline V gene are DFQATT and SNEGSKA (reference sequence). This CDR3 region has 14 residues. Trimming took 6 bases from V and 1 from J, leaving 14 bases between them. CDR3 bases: TGCAGTGCCCCCTGGGACGGTCGCACAGATACGCAGTATTTT. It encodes CSAPWDGRTDTQYF.

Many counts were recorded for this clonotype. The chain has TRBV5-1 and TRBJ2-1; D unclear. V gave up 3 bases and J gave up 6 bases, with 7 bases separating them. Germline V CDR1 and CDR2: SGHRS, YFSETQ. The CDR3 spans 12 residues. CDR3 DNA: TGCGCCAGCAGCTCCCAGCTCAATGAGCAGTTCTTC. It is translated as CASSSQLNEQFF.

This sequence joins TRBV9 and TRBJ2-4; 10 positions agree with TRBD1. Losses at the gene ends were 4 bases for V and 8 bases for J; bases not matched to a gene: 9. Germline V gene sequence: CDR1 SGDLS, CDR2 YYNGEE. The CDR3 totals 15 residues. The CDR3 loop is CASSPHGDRGDIQYF. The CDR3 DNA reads TGTGCCAGCAGCCCCCATGGGGACAGGGGTGACATTCAGTACTTC. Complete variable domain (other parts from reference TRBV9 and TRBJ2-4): DSGVTQTPKHLITATGQRVTLRCSPRSGDLSVYWYQQSLDQGLQFLIQYYNGEERAKGNILERFSAQQFPDLHSELNLSSLELGDSALYFCASSPHGDRGDIQYFGAGTRLSVL.

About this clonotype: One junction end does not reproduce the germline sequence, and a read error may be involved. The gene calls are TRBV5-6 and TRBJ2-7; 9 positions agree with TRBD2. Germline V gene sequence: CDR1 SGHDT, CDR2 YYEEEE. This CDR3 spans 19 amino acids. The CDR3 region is CAGSFSGSWISLISYEQYF. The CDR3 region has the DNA TGTGCCGGCAGTTTTAGCGGGAGTTGGATATCATTAATCTCCTACGAGCAGTACTTC.

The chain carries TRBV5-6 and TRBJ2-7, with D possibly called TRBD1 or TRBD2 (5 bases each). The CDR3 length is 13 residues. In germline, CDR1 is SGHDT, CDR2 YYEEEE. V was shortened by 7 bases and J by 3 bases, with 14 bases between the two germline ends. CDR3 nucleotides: TGTGCCAGCGGATGGGACGGACTCTACGAGCAGTACTTC. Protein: CASGWDGLYEQYF.

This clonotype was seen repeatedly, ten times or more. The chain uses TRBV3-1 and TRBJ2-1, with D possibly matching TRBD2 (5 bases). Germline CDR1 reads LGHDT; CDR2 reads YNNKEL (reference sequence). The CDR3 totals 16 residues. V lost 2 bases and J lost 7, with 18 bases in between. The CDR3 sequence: CASSQYTEAPGNEQFF. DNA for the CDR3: TGTGCCAGCAGCCAATATACCGAGGCGCCGGGGAATGAGCAGTTCTTC.

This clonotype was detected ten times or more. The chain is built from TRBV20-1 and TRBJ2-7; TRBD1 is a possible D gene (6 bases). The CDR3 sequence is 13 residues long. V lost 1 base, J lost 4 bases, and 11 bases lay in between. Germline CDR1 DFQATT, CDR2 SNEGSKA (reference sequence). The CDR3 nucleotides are TGCAGTGCTAGAGGGGGACACATATACGAGCAGTACTTC. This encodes CSARGGHIYEQYF.

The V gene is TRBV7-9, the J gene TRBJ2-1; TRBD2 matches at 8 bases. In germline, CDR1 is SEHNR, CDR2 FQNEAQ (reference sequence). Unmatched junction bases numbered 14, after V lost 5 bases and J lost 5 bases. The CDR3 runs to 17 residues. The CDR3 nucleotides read TGTGCCAGCAGCCACGGGCGGCGGGAGGTGGTCGACAATGAGCAGTTCTTC. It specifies CASSHGRREVVDNEQFF.

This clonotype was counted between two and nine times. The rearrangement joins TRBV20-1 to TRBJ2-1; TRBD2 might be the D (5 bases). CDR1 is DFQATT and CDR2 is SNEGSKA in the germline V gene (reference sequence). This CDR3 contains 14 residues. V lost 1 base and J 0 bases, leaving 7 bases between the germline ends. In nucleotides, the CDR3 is TGCAGTGCTAGAGTGGCGGGCTCCTACAATGAGCAGTTCTTC. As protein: CSARVAGSYNEQFF.

The CDR3 DNA reads as TGCAGCTTCCAAAGGACAGGCGCCTACGAGCAGTACTTC. It translates to CSFQRTGAYEQYF. This chain links TRBV29-1 with TRBJ2-7; 7 nucleotides line up with TRBD1. V shed 8 bases, J shed 2 bases, and the junction held 9 bases outside the gene matches. CDR1 and CDR2 (germline): SQVTM, ANQGSEA. The CDR3 is 13 residues long.

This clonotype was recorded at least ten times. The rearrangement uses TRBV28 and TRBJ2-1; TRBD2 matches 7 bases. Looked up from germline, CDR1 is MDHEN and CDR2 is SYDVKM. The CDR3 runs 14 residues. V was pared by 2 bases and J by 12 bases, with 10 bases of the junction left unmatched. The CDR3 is CASSLDSSGAGQFF. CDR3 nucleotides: TGTGCCAGCAGTTTAGATTCCAGCGGGGCTGGGCAGTTCTTC.

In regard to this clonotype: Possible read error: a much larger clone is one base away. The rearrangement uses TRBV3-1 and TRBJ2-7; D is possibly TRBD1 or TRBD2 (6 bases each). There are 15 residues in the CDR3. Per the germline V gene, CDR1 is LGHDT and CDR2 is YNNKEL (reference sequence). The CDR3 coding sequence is TGTGCCAGCAGCCCCTCGGAGGGGGGAAACTACGAGCTGTACTTC. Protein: CASSPSEGGNYELYF.

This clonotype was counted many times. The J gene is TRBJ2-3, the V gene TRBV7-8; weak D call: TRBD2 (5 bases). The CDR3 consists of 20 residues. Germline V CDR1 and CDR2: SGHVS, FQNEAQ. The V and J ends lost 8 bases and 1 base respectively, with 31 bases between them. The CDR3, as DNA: TGTGCCAGCGGACCGATGAGGGCAGGCGGATCGCTGAACCGCACAGATACGCAGTATTTT. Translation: CASGPMRAGGSLNRTDTQYF.

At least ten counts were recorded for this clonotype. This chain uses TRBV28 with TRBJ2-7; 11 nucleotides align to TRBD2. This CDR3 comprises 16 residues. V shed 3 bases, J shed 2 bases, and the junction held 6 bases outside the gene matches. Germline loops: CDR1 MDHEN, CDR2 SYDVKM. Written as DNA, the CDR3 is TGTGCCAGCAGTTTGCGGCTAGCGGGAGGAACCTACGAGCAGTACTTC. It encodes CASSLRLAGGTYEQYF.